The T cell receptor (beta chain) described here comes from a study of blood T cell repertoires in COVID-19. CDR1 SGHVS and CDR2 FNYEAQ come from the germline V gene. The CDR3 extends over 16 amino acids. With 5 bases clipped from V and 0 bases from J, the junction kept 9 bases outside the gene matches. The repertoire was sequenced with immunoSEQ multiplex PCR; TCRdb's copy has only in-frame clones and lacks some. The data hold 140,000 to 150,000 clones, with roughly 79% observed a single time. The chain links TRBV7-6 to TRBJ2-7; 8 bases are shared with TRBD2. This TCR came from a human donor in a cohort sampled during active COVID-19. Source material: peripheral blood. CDR3: CASSQREREFSYEQYF. The CDR3 DNA sequence: TGTGCCAGCAGCCAAAGAGAGCGGGAGTTCTCCTACGAGCAGTACTTC.